Presented here are 6 T cell receptor beta chains from one specimen sequenced in a study of shared clonotypes between healthy human individuals. Sequencing was performed with immunoSEQ multiplex PCR; in TCRdb, only in-frame clones are kept and a portion is missing. Of 450,000 to 650,000 clones listed, roughly four fifths were seen once; the top ten hold around 13%. The sequencing input was PBMCs. Source of these receptors: a woman in her thirties or forties in good health. Some clones in this sample may be carry-over from other donors' samples.

At least ten counts were recorded for this clone. The CDR3 DNA sequence: TGTGCCAGCAGCTACGGGGCGGCTACTGAAGCTTTCTTT. This encodes CASSYGAATEAFF. The chain couples TRBV11-2 to TRBJ1-1; weak D call: TRBD1 (5 bases). This CDR3 has 13 residues. V lost 4 bases and J 5 bases, leaving 11 bases between the germline ends. The germline V gene has CDR1 SGHAT and CDR2 FQNNGV. Full variable domain (outside the CDR3, taken from reference TRBV11-2 and TRBJ1-1): EAGVAQSPRYKIIEKRQSVAFWCNPISGHATLYWYQQILGQGPKLLIQFQNNGVVDDSQLPKDRFSAERLKGVDSTLKIQPAKLEDSAVYLCASSYGAATEAFFGQGTRLTVV.

The V gene is TRBV11-2, the J gene TRBJ1-2; 8 bases agree with TRBD1. CDR1 is SGHAT and CDR2 is FQNNGV in the germline V gene. The CDR3 extends over 14 amino acids. V was pared by 3 bases and J by 7 bases, with 7 bases of the junction left unmatched. The CDR3 loop is CASSFGQGAGGYTF. DNA for the CDR3: TGTGCCAGCAGCTTTGGGCAGGGGGCGGGTGGCTACACCTTC.

The gene calls are TRBV18 and TRBJ2-1; D gene ambiguous. V lost 6 bases to trimming and J lost 0 bases, with 12 bases between them. Germline CDR1 KGHSH, CDR2 LQKENI. The CDR3 runs to 15 residues. The CDR3 sequence: CASSEGQSSYNEQFF. The CDR3 DNA reads TGTGCCAGCTCGGAAGGTCAAAGCTCCTACAATGAGCAGTTCTTC.

This chain links TRBV18 with TRBJ2-7, with 8 bases aligning to TRBD2. CDR1 and CDR2 from the germline V gene are KGHSH and LQKENI. V shed 2 bases, J shed 3 bases, and the junction held 15 bases outside the gene matches. The CDR3 spans 18 residues. As DNA, the CDR3 is TGTGCCAGCTCACCATCTAGGCAGTCGGGACTAGGGATCTACGAGCAGTACTTC. Encoded protein: CASSPSRQSGLGIYEQYF.

The J gene is TRBJ1-1, the V gene TRBV18; D unresolved. The CDR3 sequence is 12 residues long. Germline V lookup: CDR1 KGHSH, CDR2 LQKENI. Trimming shortened V by 2 bases and J by 4 bases, and 5 bases separated the two germline ends. The CDR3 loop reads CASSPGLTEAFF. The CDR3 DNA reads TGTGCCAGCTCACCAGGACTCACTGAAGCTTTCTTT.

CDR3 loop: CASKDGTGRRTEAFF. The CDR3 nucleotides read TGTGCCAGCAAAGACGGGACAGGGAGGCGCACTGAAGCTTTCTTT. This chain uses TRBV11-3 with TRBJ1-1, with 9 bases matching TRBD1. CDR3 length: 15 amino acids. The ends lost 7 bases at V and 4 bases at J; junction bases unmatched: 10. Germline V CDR1 and CDR2: SGHNT, YENEEA.